The T cell receptor beta chain described here comes from a study of cytomegalovirus exposure and HLA in healthy donors. Whole-study findings and limits: Using the classifier, cytomegalovirus status was reportedly diagnosed with high specificity and sensitivity.

The CDR3 sequence is 14 residues long. CDR1 and CDR2 (germline): SGHRS, YFSETQ. Trimming took off 3 bases at V and 2 bases at J, with 12 bases between the two ends. A multiplex PCR was run with 60 Vbeta primers and 13 Jbeta primers. Clones were read by immunoSEQ multiplex PCR, and TCRdb kept only the in-frame ones, dropping some. In total, the table holds 150,000 or so clones. In regard to this clone: Its antigen is undetermined.

The sample consisted of PBMCs. The origin of this receptor is a woman aged 18-29 years in good health and CMV-seronegative. The V call is TRBV5-1, the J call TRBJ2-7; no definite D call. The CDR3 sequence is CASSSATRTYEQYF. The DNA of the CDR3 is TGCGCCAGCAGCTCTGCGACACGAACCTACGAGCAGTACTTC.